Detailed here is one T cell receptor (beta chain). These data belong to a study of neoadjuvant anti-PD-1 for oral cavity cancer. Measured with immunoSEQ multiplex PCR; TCRdb has only the in-frame clones, and not every one. This repertoire shows more than 12,000 clones, more than 65% found once; its top ten account for roughly 2.9%. The CDR3 spans 14 residues. After removal of 5 bases from V and 3 bases from J, the junction contained 3 bases not matched to a gene. Germline V CDR1 and CDR2: SEHNR, FQNEAQ (reference sequence). This receptor was taken from a person aged 35-79 years with oral cavity squamous cell carcinoma. The sequences come from PBMCs, collected before nivolumab (anti-PD-1) treatment. V and J are TRBV7-9 and TRBJ2-5; TRBD1 agrees at 10 bases. The CDR3 DNA reads as TGTGCCAGCAGCCGCGGACAGGGGGAAGAGACCCAGTACTTC. Amino acid sequence: CASSRGQGEETQYF.